This T cell receptor beta chain comes out of a study of blood T cell repertoires in COVID-19. Background on the study: Sources were T cells, B-cell-depleted T cells, or PBMCs; the material itself was cDNA or gDNA.

Seattle's enrolled individuals joined amid active infection and were then monitored longitudinally. Unmatched junction bases numbered 2, after V lost 2 bases and J lost 4 bases. The CDR3 contains 13 residues. Germline CDR1 is MNHEY and CDR2 is SVGAGI. The assay was immunoSEQ multiplex PCR, and TCRdb's table has in-frame clones only and misses some. Of a few hundred thousand clones in the sample, around 90% were seen once. The chain links TRBV6-5 to TRBJ2-7; TRBD1 aligns across 7 bases. Input material: peripheral blood. This receptor was identified in a middle-aged woman with COVID-19, enrolled during active disease. CDR3 sequence: CASSYATGYEQYF. CDR3 coding DNA: TGTGCCAGCAGTTACGCGACAGGGTACGAGCAGTACTTC.